This T cell receptor (beta chain) was found in a study of PD-1 blockade in classical Hodgkin lymphoma. Study context: Patients received nivolumab 3 mg/kg intravenously every 2 weeks.

Study-wide results and limits: Newly diagnosed patients reportedly had lower baseline TCR diversity than healthy donors. A significant rise in TCR diversity was seen by C4D1 for CD4+ cells but not for CD8+ cells.

Time point defined: cycle 4 day 1 (C4D1), after 5 to 7 weeks of nivolumab. All trial patients relapsed after autologous stem cell transplantation. Concerning this clone: What it binds is not known.

Germline V gives CDR1 SNHLY, CDR2 FYNNEI. The CDR3 sequence is 15 residues long. V was pared by 5 bases and J by 5 bases, with 9 bases of the junction left unmatched. Using immunoSEQ multiplex PCR, the repertoire was profiled, and TCRdb retains in-frame clones only, with some absent. Of 20,000 to 25,000 clones in the sample, around 70% were seen once. The chain combines TRBV2 with TRBJ1-2, with 9 bases identical to TRBD1. This sequence was found in a human donor with classical Hodgkin lymphoma. The source material was peripheral blood mononuclear cells (PBMCs), sampled before the fourth cycle of nivolumab. The CDR3 DNA reads as TGTGCCAGCAGTAGGGACAGGGCAGAGACATATGGCTACACCTTC. It codes for CASSRDRAETYGYTF.